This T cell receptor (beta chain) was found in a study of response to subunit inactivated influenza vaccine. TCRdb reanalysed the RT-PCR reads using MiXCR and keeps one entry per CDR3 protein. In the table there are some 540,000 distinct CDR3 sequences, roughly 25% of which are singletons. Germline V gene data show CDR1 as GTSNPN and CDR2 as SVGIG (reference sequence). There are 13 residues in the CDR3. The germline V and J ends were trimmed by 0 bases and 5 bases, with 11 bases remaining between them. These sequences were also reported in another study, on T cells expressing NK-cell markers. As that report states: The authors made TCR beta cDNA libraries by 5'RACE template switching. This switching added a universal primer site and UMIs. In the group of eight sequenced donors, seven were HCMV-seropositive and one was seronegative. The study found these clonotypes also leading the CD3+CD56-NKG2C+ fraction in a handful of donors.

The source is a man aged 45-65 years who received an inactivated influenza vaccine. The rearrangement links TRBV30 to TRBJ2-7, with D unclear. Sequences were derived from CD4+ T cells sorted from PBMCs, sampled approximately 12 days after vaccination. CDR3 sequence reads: CAWSVLAAHEQYF. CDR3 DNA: TGTGCCTGGAGTGTGCTGGCTGCCCACGAGCAGTACTTC.